This passage covers 7 T cell receptor beta chains from one sample sequenced in a study of cytomegalovirus exposure and HLA in healthy donors. PCR used 60 Vbeta primers and 13 Jbeta primers. TCRdb's copy holds only in-frame clones and misses some; the assay was immunoSEQ multiplex PCR. Its table lists 70,000 to 80,000 clones. Sequencing was done on a sample of PBMCs. The origin of the receptors is a man aged 40-49 years in good health and CMV-seronegative.

CDR3 sequence reads: CASSWGHLGIGELFF. In nucleotides, the CDR3 is TGTGCCAGCAGCTGGGGGCACCTAGGCATCGGGGAGCTGTTTTTT. The chain employs TRBV7-9 and TRBJ2-2; the D gene is possibly TRBD1 (6 bases). Germline CDR1 and CDR2: SEHNR and FQNEAQ (reference sequence). This CDR3 region has 15 residues. The V gene lost 4 bases and the J gene lost 7 bases, with 16 bases spanning the gap.

The chain joins TRBV6-6 to TRBJ2-2; a weak D match, TRBD1 (5 bases). This CDR3 contains 14 residues. Trimming removed 2 bases at V and 2 bases at J, with 6 bases between. Germline loops: CDR1 MNHNY, CDR2 SVGAGI (reference sequence). The CDR3 DNA sequence: TGTGCCAGCAGTTACCGGACAAACACCGGGGAGCTGTTTTTT. This translates into CASSYRTNTGELFF.

This chain links TRBV5-4 with TRBJ2-7; D may be TRBD2 (5 bases). CDR3 size: 16 residues. Germline CDR1 SGHNT, CDR2 YYREEE (reference sequence). V gave up 4 bases and J gave up 0 bases, with 17 bases separating them. The CDR3 reads CASSTAGTKSSYEQYF. The CDR3 DNA sequence: TGTGCCAGCAGCACGGCGGGTACTAAGAGCTCCTACGAGCAGTACTTC.

The chain is built from TRBV11-2 and TRBJ2-1; no definite D call. The CDR3 consists of 13 residues. Trimming removed 5 bases at V and 8 bases at J, with 13 bases between. Germline V lookup: CDR1 SGHAT, CDR2 FQNNGV. The CDR3 DNA sequence: TGTGCCAGCAGCCCGCCAGGTTGGGATGAGCAGTTCTTC. This encodes CASSPPGWDEQFF.

The V and J genes are TRBV11-3 and TRBJ2-2; 8 nucleotides match TRBD1. The CDR3 has 15 amino acids. Germline loops: CDR1 SGHNT, CDR2 YENEEA. Unmatched junction bases numbered 2, after V lost 5 bases and J lost 0 bases. CDR3 coding DNA: TGTGCCAGCAGCCCGACAGGGGCGAACACCGGGGAGCTGTTTTTT. Its translation is CASSPTGANTGELFF.

This chain connects TRBV7-6 to TRBJ1-2; 7 bases map to TRBD1. The CDR3 spans 14 residues. V shed 5 bases and J 6 bases; nucleotides not matched to a gene: 9. Per germline, CDR1 SGHVS and CDR2 FNYEAQ. CDR3 bases: TGTGCCAGCAGCGAAACGGGACAGTCAAATGGCTACACCTTC. Amino acids: CASSETGQSNGYTF.

The gene calls are TRBV25-1 and TRBJ2-1, with D possibly being TRBD1 (6 bases). CDR1 MGHDK and CDR2 SYGVNS come from the germline V gene. The germline V and J ends were trimmed by 2 bases and 8 bases, with 13 bases remaining between them. There are 14 residues in the CDR3. The CDR3 DNA sequence: TGTGCCAGCAGTGAACCCGGACAGTTCCATGAGCAGTTCTTC. This encodes CASSEPGQFHEQFF.